The source of this T cell receptor (beta chain) is a study of cytomegalovirus exposure and HLA in healthy donors. Overall study context: The roughly 130 validation repertoires used the same platform as the approximately 700 first-cohort repertoires (as reported by a later analysis). Study findings and constraints: The classifier was said to identify cytomegalovirus status with high specificity and sensitivity. Some TCR beta chains (roughly 160 of them) were listed as cytomegalovirus-associated.

Here immunoSEQ multiplex PCR was the method, and the copy in TCRdb shows in-frame clones only, minus some. Of 220,000 or so clones listed, approximately 82% were seen once; the top ten hold around 5.6%. Concerning this clone: Antigen unknown.

The donors were part of the roughly 130-subject validation cohort, which stood apart from the roughly 680-subject first cohort. This CDR3 has 17 amino acids. Germline V gene lookup returns CDR1 GTSNPN and CDR2 SVGIG (reference sequence). The V segment lost 0 bases and the J segment 7 bases; nucleotides outside the gene matches: 14. The sequenced sample was PBMCs. This sequence joins TRBV30 and TRBJ1-4, with TRBD1 matching 7 bases. The TCR was taken from a young woman in good health and CMV-seronegative. The CDR3 nucleotides read TGTGCCTGGAGTGTACCGCGGGTTGTCCAGGGGGGTGAAAAACTGTTTTTT. The encoded protein is CAWSVPRVVQGGEKLFF.